This TCR beta chain appears in the sequencing data of a study of T cell repertoires in ileal Crohn's disease. Documented time point: proximal margin of the surgical specimen (macroscopically non-inflamed). Between the trimmed V and J ends, which lost 5 bases and 7 bases, there was a span of 17 bases. The germline V gene has CDR1 SGHVS and CDR2 FNYEAQ. The CDR3 loop spans 15 amino acids. Sequenced by immunoSEQ multiplex PCR; TCRdb stores in-frame clones only, minus some. The sample has thousands of clones; about two thirds are singletons. J is TRBJ2-2 and V is TRBV7-6; D is undetermined. The sample consisted of ileal tissue. The TCR originated in an adult with Crohn's disease. CDR3 residues: CASSPVQMIGGELFF. The CDR3 DNA follows: TGTGCCAGCAGCCCCGTACAGATGATTGGCGGGGAGCTGTTTTTT.